This record concerns one TCR beta chain sequence. Its specificity is unknown. The nonmyeloablative bone marrow transplants came from related graft donors, with transient mixed chimerism. Unstimulated Tregs (CD4+CD25+CD127-) and CD4+CD25- non-Tregs were sorted from PBMCs. The entry originates in a study of Tregs in tolerant kidney transplant recipients. CDR3 length: 16 residues. Trimming left V 3 bases short and J 6 bases short, with 17 bases between. From germline, CDR1 is KGHSH and CDR2 LQKENI. Notes on the study in general: Donor-specific Treg expansion exceeded global Treg expansion in tolerant patients, suggesting antigen drive.

Some clones are missing from TCRdb's copy, which holds only in-frame ones; the method was immunoSEQ multiplex PCR. The sample comprises 65,000 or so clones, around 87% of which are singletons, and 3.5% to 4% rests with the top ten. This clonotype was sampled from a human patient who received a combined kidney and bone marrow transplant. Some T cells may be transferred from the graft donor. The V and J genes are TRBV18 and TRBJ2-2, with D perhaps matching TRBD2 (6 bases). Material: CD4+ T cells from blood (PBMCs), obtained 6 months after the transplant. CDR3 nucleotides: TGTGCCAGCTCACCGACGGCCACTAGCCGATCCGGGGAGCTGTTTTTT. It codes for CASSPTATSRSGELFF.